This T cell receptor (beta chain) was recovered during a study of blood T cell repertoires in COVID-19. CDR1 is SEHNR and CDR2 is FQNEAQ in the germline V gene (reference sequence). The V gene end was trimmed by 5 bases and the J gene end by 2 bases; junction bases not matched to a gene: 3. The CDR3 is made up of 15 amino acids. TCRdb keeps only in-frame clones here, not all; method: immunoSEQ multiplex PCR. This table has some 150,000 clones, 79% appearing once. The chain uses TRBV7-9 and TRBJ2-3; 11 bases fit TRBD2. This clonotype was sampled from a man in his fifties with active or convalescent COVID-19. The sequenced sample consisted of peripheral blood. CDR3 residues: CASSPGLADTDTQYF. In DNA form, the CDR3 reads TGTGCCAGCAGCCCGGGACTAGCGGACACAGATACGCAGTATTTT.